In its sample, the clone carrying this T cell receptor beta chain was seen a few times. Its specificity is unknown. The time point here: newly diagnosed GD, antithyroid drugs for less than 3 months. Preparation of the TCR library used RNA extracted from PBMCs. These data come from a study of regulatory T cells in long-lasting Graves disease. Across the whole study: Newly diagnosed Graves' patients had taken antithyroid drugs under 3 months.

Findings of the study overall: Persistent cases favored TRBV28, TRBJ1-2 and TRBJ2-5. New patients shared about 910 public clonotypes, and persistent patients shared more, with 2,741.

Construction of TCR beta libraries relied on iRepertoire HTBI primers and on Arm-PCR targeting CDR3 regions. TCRdb ran MiXCR on the multiplex PCR reads and lists one entry per CDR3 protein. The repertoire has 400,000 to 500,000 distinct CDR3 sequences, 16% of them found once; the top ten carry about 23%. V lost 7 bases to trimming and J lost 9 bases, with 12 bases between them. The CDR3 is 12 residues long. Germline V gene lookup returns CDR1 MNHEY and CDR2 SVGEGT. A further study also used this sample, focusing on T cells in Graves' hyperthyroidism and ophthalmopathy. That work contributes: Those patients with uncontrolled infection, other autoimmune disease, pregnancy or lactation were excluded.

V usage is TRBV6-2 or TRBV6-3 and J usage is TRBJ2-2, with D hard to call. The sample in question was peripheral blood mononuclear cells (PBMCs), obtained at new diagnosis, from a patient treated with antithyroid drugs. The TCR originated in a woman between 18 and 29 years old with Graves disease. This CDR3 reads CASTDLSRELFF. The CDR3 DNA follows: TGTGCCAGCACGGACCTGTCTAGGGAGCTGTTTTTT.